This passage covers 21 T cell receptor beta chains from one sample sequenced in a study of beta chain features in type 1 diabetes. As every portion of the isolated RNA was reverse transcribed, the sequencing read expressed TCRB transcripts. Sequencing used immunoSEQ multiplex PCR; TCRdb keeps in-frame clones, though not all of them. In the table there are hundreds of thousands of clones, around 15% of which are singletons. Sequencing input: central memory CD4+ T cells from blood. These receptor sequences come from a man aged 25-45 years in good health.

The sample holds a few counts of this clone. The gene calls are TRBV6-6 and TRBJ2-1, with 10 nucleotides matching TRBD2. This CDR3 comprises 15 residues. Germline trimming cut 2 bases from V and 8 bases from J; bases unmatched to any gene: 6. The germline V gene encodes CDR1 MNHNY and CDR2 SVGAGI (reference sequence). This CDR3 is CASSYLASGGDEQFF. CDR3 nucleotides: TGTGCCAGCAGTTACCTCGCTAGCGGGGGAGATGAGCAGTTCTTC.

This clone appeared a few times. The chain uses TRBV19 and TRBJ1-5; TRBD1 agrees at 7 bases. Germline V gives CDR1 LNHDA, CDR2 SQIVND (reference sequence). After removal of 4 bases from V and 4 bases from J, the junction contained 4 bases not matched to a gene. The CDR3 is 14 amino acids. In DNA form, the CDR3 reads TGTGCCAGTAGTACCCAGACAGGGAATCAGCCCCAGCATTTT. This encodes CASSTQTGNQPQHF. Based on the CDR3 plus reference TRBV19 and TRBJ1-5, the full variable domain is DGGITQSPKYLFRKEGQNVTLSCEQNLNHDAMYWYRQDPGQGLRLIYYSQIVNDFQKGDIAEGYSVSREKKESFPLTVTSAQKNPTAFYLCASSTQTGNQPQHFGDGTRLSIL.

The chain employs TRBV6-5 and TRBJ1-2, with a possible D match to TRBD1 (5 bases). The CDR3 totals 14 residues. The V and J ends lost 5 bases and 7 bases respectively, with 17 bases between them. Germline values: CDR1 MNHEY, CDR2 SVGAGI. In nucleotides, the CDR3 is TGTGCCAGCAGTCGGGAACTAGGGGTGGGTGGCTACACCTTC. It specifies CASSRELGVGGYTF.

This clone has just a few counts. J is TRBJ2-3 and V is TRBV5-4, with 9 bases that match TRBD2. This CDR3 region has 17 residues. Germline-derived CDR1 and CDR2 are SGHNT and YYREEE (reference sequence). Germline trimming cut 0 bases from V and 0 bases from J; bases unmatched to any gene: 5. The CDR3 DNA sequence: TGTGCCAGCAGCTTGGTGACTAGCGGATCTAGCACAGATACGCAGTATTTT. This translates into CASSLVTSGSSTDTQYF.

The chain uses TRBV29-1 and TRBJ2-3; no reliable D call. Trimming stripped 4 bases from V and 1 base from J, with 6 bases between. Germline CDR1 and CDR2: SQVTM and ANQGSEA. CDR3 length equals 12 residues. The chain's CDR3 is CSVVERTDTQYF. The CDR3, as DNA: TGCAGCGTTGTCGAGCGCACAGATACGCAGTATTTT.

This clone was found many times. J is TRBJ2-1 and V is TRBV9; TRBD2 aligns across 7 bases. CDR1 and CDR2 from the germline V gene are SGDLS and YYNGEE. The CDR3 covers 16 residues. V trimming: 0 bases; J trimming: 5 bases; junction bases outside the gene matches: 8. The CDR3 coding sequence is TGTGCCAGCAGCGTAGGATTCGGGGGGTTCAACAATGAGCAGTTCTTC. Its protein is CASSVGFGGFNNEQFF. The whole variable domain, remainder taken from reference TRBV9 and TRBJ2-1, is DSGVTQTPKHLITATGQRVTLRCSPRSGDLSVYWYQQSLDQGLQFLIQYYNGEERAKGNILERFSAQQFPDLHSELNLSSLELGDSALYFCASSVGFGGFNNEQFFGPGTRLTVL.

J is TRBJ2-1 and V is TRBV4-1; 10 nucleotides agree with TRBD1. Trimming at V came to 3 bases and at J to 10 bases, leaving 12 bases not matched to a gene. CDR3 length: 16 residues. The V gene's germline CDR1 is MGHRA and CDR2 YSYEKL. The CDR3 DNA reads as TGCGCCAGCAGCCACCCCGGGACAGGGGAAAGGAAAGAGCAGTTCTTC. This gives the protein CASSHPGTGERKEQFF.

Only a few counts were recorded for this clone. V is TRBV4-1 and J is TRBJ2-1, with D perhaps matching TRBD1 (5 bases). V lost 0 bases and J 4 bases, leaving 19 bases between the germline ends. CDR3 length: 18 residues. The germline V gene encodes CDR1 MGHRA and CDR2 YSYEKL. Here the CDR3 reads CASSQEFQGSWVYNEQFF. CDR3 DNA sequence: TGCGCCAGCAGCCAAGAATTCCAGGGTAGTTGGGTTTACAATGAGCAGTTCTTC.

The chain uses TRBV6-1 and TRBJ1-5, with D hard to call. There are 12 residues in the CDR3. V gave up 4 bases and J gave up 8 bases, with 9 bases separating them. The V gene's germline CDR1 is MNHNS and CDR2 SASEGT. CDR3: CASSASLKPQHF. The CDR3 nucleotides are TGTGCCAGCAGTGCGAGTCTCAAGCCCCAGCATTTT.

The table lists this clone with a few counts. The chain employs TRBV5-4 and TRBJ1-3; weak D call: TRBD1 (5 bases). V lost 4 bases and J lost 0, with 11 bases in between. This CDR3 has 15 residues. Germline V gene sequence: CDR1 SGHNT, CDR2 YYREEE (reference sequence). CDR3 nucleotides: TGTGCCAGCAGCGTCGACAGATACTCTGGAAACACCATATATTTT. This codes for CASSVDRYSGNTIYF.

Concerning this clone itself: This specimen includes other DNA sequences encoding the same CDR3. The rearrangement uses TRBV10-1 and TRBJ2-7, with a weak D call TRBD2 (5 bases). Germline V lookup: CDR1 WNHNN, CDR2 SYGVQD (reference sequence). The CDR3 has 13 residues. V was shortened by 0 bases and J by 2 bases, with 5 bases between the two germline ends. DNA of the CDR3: TGCGCCAGCAGTGAGTCGGGAGCCTACGAGCAGTACTTC. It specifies CASSESGAYEQYF.

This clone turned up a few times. For the CDR3, the DNA is TGTGCCAGCAGTTTCGGCGGGAGGGCTGTATATGAGCAGTTCTTC. It translates to CASSFGGRAVYEQFF. This chain joins TRBV28 and TRBJ2-1; TRBD2 agrees at 9 bases. J lost 8 bases, V lost 3 bases, and 8 bases had no gene match. The CDR3 spans 15 residues. The V gene's germline CDR1 is MDHEN and CDR2 SYDVKM.

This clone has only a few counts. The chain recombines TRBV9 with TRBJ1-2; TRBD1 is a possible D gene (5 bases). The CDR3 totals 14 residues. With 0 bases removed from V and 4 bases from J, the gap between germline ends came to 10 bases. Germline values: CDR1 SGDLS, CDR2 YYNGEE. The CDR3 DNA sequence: TGTGCCAGCAGCGTAGTGGGGGATAGCTATGGCTACACCTTC. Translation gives CASSVVGDSYGYTF.

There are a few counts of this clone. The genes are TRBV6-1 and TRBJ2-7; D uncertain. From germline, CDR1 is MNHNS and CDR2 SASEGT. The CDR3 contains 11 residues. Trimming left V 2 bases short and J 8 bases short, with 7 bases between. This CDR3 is CASSESTKQYF. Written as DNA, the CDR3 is TGTGCCAGCAGTGAAAGTACAAAGCAGTACTTC.

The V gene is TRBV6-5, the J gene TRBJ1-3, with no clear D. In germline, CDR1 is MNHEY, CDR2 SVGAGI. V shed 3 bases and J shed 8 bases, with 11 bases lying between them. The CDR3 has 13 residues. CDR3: CASSYQPRHTIYF. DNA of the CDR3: TGTGCCAGCAGTTATCAGCCTCGACACACCATATATTTT.

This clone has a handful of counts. CDR3: CASSSGYLYGYTF. CDR3 nucleotides: TGTGCCAGCAGCTCCGGGTACCTATATGGCTACACCTTC. V is TRBV7-9 and J is TRBJ1-2; D ambiguous. Per the germline V gene, CDR1 is SEHNR and CDR2 is FQNEAQ (reference sequence). The CDR3 has 13 residues. Trimming shortened V by 4 bases and J by 5 bases, and 11 bases separated the two germline ends.

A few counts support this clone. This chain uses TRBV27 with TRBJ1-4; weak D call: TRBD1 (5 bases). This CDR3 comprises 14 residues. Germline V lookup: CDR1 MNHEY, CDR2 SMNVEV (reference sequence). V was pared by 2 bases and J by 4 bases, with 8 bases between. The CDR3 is CASSLTGLNEKLFF. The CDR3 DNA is TGTGCCAGCAGTTTAACGGGACTTAATGAAAAACTGTTTTTT. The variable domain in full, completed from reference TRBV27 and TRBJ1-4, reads EAQVTQNPRYLITVTGKKLTVTCSQNMNHEYMSWYRQDPGLGLRQIYYSMNVEVTDKGDVPEGYKVSRKEKRNFPLILESPSPNQTSLYFCASSLTGLNEKLFFGSGTQLSVL.

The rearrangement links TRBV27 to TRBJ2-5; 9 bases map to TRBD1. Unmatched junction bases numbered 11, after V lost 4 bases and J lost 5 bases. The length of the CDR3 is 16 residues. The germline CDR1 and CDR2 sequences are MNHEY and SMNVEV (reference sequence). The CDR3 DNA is TGTGCCAGCAGTTCGATCTCCGGGACAGGGAGGGAGACCCAGTACTTC. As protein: CASSSISGTGRETQYF.

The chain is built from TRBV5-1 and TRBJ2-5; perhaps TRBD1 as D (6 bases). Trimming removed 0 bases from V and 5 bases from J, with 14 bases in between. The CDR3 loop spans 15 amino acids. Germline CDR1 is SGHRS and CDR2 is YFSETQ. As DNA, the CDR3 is TGCGCCAGCAGCTTGGGTCGGGCCACAGGGGAGACCCAGTACTTC. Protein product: CASSLGRATGETQYF.

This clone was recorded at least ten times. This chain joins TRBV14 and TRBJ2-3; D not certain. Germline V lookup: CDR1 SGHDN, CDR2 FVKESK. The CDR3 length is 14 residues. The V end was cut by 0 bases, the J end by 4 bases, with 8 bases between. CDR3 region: CASSQELRADTQYF. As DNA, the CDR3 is TGTGCCAGCAGCCAAGAACTACGGGCAGATACGCAGTATTTT.

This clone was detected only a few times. CDR3 bases: TGTGCCAGCAGTGGAGAGGTTCGCTACGAGCAGTACGTC. As protein: CASSGEVRYEQYV. The chain joins TRBV2 to TRBJ2-7; D is undetermined. V was shortened by 4 bases and J by 3 bases, with 10 bases between the two germline ends. The CDR3 has 13 residues. The germline gives CDR1 SNHLY, CDR2 FYNNEI.